A selection of T cell receptor beta chains follows, all from one sample in a study of shared clonotypes between healthy human individuals. The data were produced by immunoSEQ multiplex PCR, yet TCRdb's version contains in-frame clones alone and is incomplete. Of about 980,000 clones in the sample, 70% to 85% are singletons; the top ten hold about 1.5%. The sequencing sample was made of memory CD4+ T cells sorted from blood. All receptors derive from a man aged 18 to 30 in good health. CDR3s include the opening cysteine and the closing phenylalanine or tryptophan. D genes are given only for firm matches. Some rows have no size entry. The others give once, few or many, or a class for an expanded clone.

D gene: TRBD1
V gene: TRBV28
clone size: few
J gene: TRBJ1-2
CDR3 DNA: TGTGCCAGCAGGCAAAGACAGGGGGCGTACTATGGCTACACCTTC
CDR3 protein: CASRQRQGAYYGYTF

D gene: TRBD1
V gene: TRBV5-1
clone size: once
J gene: TRBJ1-6
CDR3 DNA: TGCGCCAGCAGCTTGGAGCTGACAGGGAACAATTCACCCCTCCACTTT
CDR3 protein: CASSLELTGNNSPLHF

D gene: .
V gene: TRBV6-5
clone size: .
J gene: TRBJ1-2
CDR3 DNA: TGTGCCAGCAGTTACTCGTTTCAGGGGAAGGGCTACACCTTC
CDR3 protein: CASSYSFQGKGYTF

D gene: TRBD1
V gene: TRBV6-5
clone size: .
J gene: TRBJ1-5
CDR3 DNA: TGTGCCAGCAGTTACTCGACAGGGGAGCCCCAGCATTTT
CDR3 protein: CASSYSTGEPQHF

D gene: TRBD2
V gene: TRBV27
clone size: .
J gene: TRBJ2-1
CDR3 DNA: TGTGCCAGCAGAGACCTCGGACTAGCGGCCTACAATGAGCAGTTCTTC
CDR3 protein: CASRDLGLAAYNEQFF

D gene: TRBD1
V gene: TRBV6-1
clone size: .
J gene: TRBJ2-2
CDR3 DNA: TGTGCCAGCATAGCAGGGGGCCCCGGGGAGCTGTTTTTT
CDR3 protein: CASIAGGPGELFF

D gene: .
V gene: TRBV29-1
clone size: .
J gene: TRBJ1-2
CDR3 DNA: TGCAGCGTTGGGGGGGCAGAGCGGAATGGCTACACCTTC
CDR3 protein: CSVGGAERNGYTF

D gene: .
V gene: TRBV28
clone size: .
J gene: TRBJ2-7
CDR3 DNA: TGTGCCAGCAGTTTAGCGGGACAGTTAGACGAGCAGTACTTC
CDR3 protein: CASSLAGQLDEQYF

D gene: TRBD2
V gene: TRBV10-3
clone size: .
J gene: TRBJ2-1
CDR3 DNA: TGTGCCATCAGTGTAGGGACTAGCGGGGGGGCGAGGAATGAGCAGTTCTTC
CDR3 protein: CAISVGTSGGARNEQFF

D gene: .
V gene: TRBV5-6
clone size: .
J gene: TRBJ1-5
CDR3 DNA: TGTGCCAGCAGCTTTTGGGGGAATATTGCGAGCAATCAGCCCCAGCATTTT
CDR3 protein: CASSFWGNIASNQPQHF

D gene: .
V gene: TRBV4-1
clone size: few
J gene: TRBJ2-5
CDR3 DNA: TGCGCCAGCAGCCAGTGGAGGCGAGAGACCCAGTACTTC
CDR3 protein: CASSQWRRETQYF

D gene: TRBD1
V gene: TRBV2
clone size: .
J gene: TRBJ2-2
CDR3 DNA: TGTGCCAGCAGTGCAGGGGGCGCAACCGGGGAGCTGTTTTTT
CDR3 protein: CASSAGGATGELFF

D gene: .
V gene: TRBV9
clone size: few
J gene: TRBJ2-2
CDR3 DNA: TGTGCCAGCGACCGCGGGACTAACACCGGGGAGCTGTTTTTT
CDR3 protein: CASDRGTNTGELFF

D gene: .
V gene: TRBV4-1
clone size: many
J gene: TRBJ1-5
CDR3 DNA: TGCGCCAGCAGCCAAGTGCAGGGAAATAATCAGCCCCAGCATTTT
CDR3 protein: CASSQVQGNNQPQHF

D gene: .
V gene: TRBV19
clone size: once
J gene: TRBJ1-4
CDR3 DNA: TGTGCCAGTACCCCGTCCGGGGCGTATGAAAAACTGTTTTTT
CDR3 protein: CASTPSGAYEKLFF

D gene: .
V gene: TRBV5-6
clone size: .
J gene: TRBJ2-2
CDR3 DNA: TGTGCCAGCAGCTTGCAGACCGGGGAGCTGTTTTTT
CDR3 protein: CASSLQTGELFF

D gene: .
V gene: TRBV14
clone size: .
J gene: TRBJ2-3
CDR3 DNA: TGTGCCAGCAGCCCAGGGACGTCCCAAACAGATACGCAGTATTTT
CDR3 protein: CASSPGTSQTDTQYF

D gene: TRBD1
V gene: TRBV5-1
clone size: .
J gene: TRBJ2-7
CDR3 DNA: TGCGCCAGCAGCGGGGGACAGGGGATCGACGAGCAGTACTTC
CDR3 protein: CASSGGQGIDEQYF

D gene: .
V gene: TRBV5-6
clone size: .
J gene: TRBJ1-1
CDR3 DNA: TGTGCCAGCAGACAGAACTGGAACACTGAAGCTTTCTTT
CDR3 protein: CASRQNWNTEAFF

D gene: TRBD1
V gene: TRBV18
clone size: once
J gene: TRBJ1-2
CDR3 DNA: TGTGCCAGCTCACCACCGGTTCAGGGGGATGGCTACACCTTC
CDR3 protein: CASSPPVQGDGYTF